This TCR beta chain came from a study of human T cells and chemical hapten exposure. Study-level results: TCRs whose frequency exceeded 1 in 1000 remained the same following DPC sensitization.

From germline, CDR1 is MDHEN and CDR2 SYDVKM. The length of the CDR3 is 11 residues. Trimming took 6 bases from V and 13 from J, leaving 13 bases between them. Source study methods: Across samples, TCR counts had a median of about 93,000 and ranged from roughly 20,000 to 690,600. MiXCR, applied by TCRdb to the 5' RACE reads, yields one record per CDR3 protein. Here the V and J calls rest on TCRdb's processing, not on the authors' analysis. Altogether approximately 110,000 distinct CDR3 sequences are present, around 20% being singletons, with the ten largest covering approximately 3%. On this clonotype itself: What it recognizes is unknown.

Whole blood, unfractionated, served as the material for total RNA extraction. The sequence derives from a human donor in good health. The rearrangement links TRBV28 to TRBJ2-4; possible D gene TRBD1, 5 bases. The CDR3 protein is CASSSRVLQYF. CDR3 bases: TGTGCCAGCAGCTCCAGGGTCCTACAGTACTTC.